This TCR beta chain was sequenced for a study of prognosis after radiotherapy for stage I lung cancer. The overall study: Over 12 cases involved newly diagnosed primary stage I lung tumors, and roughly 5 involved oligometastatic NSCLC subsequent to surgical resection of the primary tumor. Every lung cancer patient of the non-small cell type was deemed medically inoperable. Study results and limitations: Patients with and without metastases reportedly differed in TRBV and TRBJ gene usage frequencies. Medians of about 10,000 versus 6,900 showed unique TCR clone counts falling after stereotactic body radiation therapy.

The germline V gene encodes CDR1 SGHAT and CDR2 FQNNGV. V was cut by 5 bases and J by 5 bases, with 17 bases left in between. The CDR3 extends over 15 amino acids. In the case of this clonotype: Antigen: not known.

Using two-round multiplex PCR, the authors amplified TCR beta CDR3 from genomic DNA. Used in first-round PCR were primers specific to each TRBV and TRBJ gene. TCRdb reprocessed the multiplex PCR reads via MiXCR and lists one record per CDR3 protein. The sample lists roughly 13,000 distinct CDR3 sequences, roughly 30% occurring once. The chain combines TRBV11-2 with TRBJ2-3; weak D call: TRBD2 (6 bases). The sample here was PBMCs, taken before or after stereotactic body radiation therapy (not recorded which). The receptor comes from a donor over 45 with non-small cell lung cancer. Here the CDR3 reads CASSLGTSGKDTQYF. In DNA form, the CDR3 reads TGTGCCAGCAGCCTAGGGACTTCAGGCAAAGATACGCAGTATTTT.